One sample yielded the 10 T cell receptor beta chains listed below, sequenced in a study of human T cells and chemical hapten exposure. TCRdb re-analysed the RACE reads in MiXCR, keeping a single row per CDR3 protein. The data show 120,000 to 150,000 distinct CDR3 sequences, with about 12% seen just once and more than 1.1% held by the top ten. The time point was: patch test 2, 6 weeks after DPC sensitization. Regarding treatment: therapeutic diphenylcyclopropenone sensitization with weekly scalp DPC. The sequenced sample was whole blood, obtained in connection with sensitization to the hapten diphenylcyclopropenone (DPC). The source is a woman aged 45-65 years with alopecia areata. Some clones in this sample may be carry-over from other donors' samples.

This clonotype was counted between two and nine times. The V and J genes are TRBV7-2 and TRBJ2-3; no firm D call. Germline CDR1 SGHTA, CDR2 FQGNSA. This CDR3 is built from 14 residues. Trimming pared 5 bases from V and 2 bases from J, leaving 11 bases between. DNA for the CDR3: TGTGCCAGCAGCCAGCGTCGTCTCACAGATACGCAGTATTTT. Translating gives CASSQRRLTDTQYF. The variable domain in full, with the rest retrieved from reference TRBV7-2 and TRBJ2-3, is GAGVSQSPSNKVTEKGKDVELRCDPISGHTALYWYRQSLGQGLEFLIYFQGNSAPDKSGLPSDRFSAERTGGSVSTLTIQRTQQEDSAVYLCASSQRRLTDTQYFGPGTRLTVL.

The V call is TRBV7-6, the J call TRBJ1-1; D is possibly TRBD1 (6 bases). The germline V gene encodes CDR1 SGHVS and CDR2 FNYEAQ. The CDR3 runs to 13 residues. Trimming took 5 bases from V and 7 from J, leaving 14 bases between them. CDR3 DNA sequence: TGTGCCAGCAGCCAGATTGGGACAAGTGAAGCTTTCTTT. It translates to CASSQIGTSEAFF.

This clonotype occurred once. The rearrangement uses TRBV29-1 and TRBJ1-1; the match to TRBD1 covers 10 bases. Germline V CDR1 and CDR2: SQVTM, ANQGSEA. This CDR3 spans 12 amino acids. V lost 6 bases, J lost 6 bases, and 4 bases stayed unmatched. CDR3 protein: CSVGTGVSEAFF. The CDR3 region has the DNA TGCAGCGTCGGGACAGGGGTCTCTGAAGCTTTCTTT.

This clonotype was seen a few times. The chain links TRBV11-3 to TRBJ2-5, with 10 nucleotides matching TRBD1. This CDR3 comprises 15 residues. CDR1 SGHNT and CDR2 YENEEA come from the germline V gene. With V trimmed by 5 bases and J by 3 bases, 6 bases remained unmatched. CDR3 loop: CASSPTGTGEETQYF. CDR3 DNA sequence: TGTGCCAGCAGCCCGACGGGGACAGGGGAAGAGACCCAGTACTTC. Full variable domain (missing parts from reference TRBV11-3 and TRBJ2-5): EAGVVQSPRYKIIEKKQPVAFWCNPISGHNTLYWYLQNLGQGPELLIRYENEEAVDDSQLPKDRFSAERLKGVDSTLKIQPAELGDSAVYLCASSPTGTGEETQYFGPGTRLLVL.

The gene calls are TRBV29-1 and TRBJ2-3; D not certain. The CDR3 is 12 amino acids. Germline CDR1 reads SQVTM; CDR2 reads ANQGSEA. V lost 1 base to trimming and J lost 5 bases, with 7 bases between them. This chain's CDR3 is CSVEGNRDTQYF. The CDR3 bases are TGCAGCGTTGAAGGAAACCGAGATACGCAGTATTTT.

The V gene is TRBV11-2, the J gene TRBJ2-1, with D perhaps TRBD2 (6 bases). The germline CDR1 and CDR2 sequences are SGHAT and FQNNGV. The CDR3 length is 16 residues. Trimming stripped 4 bases from V and 7 bases from J, with 20 bases between. In DNA, the CDR3 is TGTGCCAGCAGCTCGAGTGGCTACCGGGAGAGGAATGAGCAGTTCTTC. Protein: CASSSSGYRERNEQFF.

The gene calls are TRBV19 and TRBJ2-2, with 12 bases aligning to TRBD2. Trimming took 6 bases from V and 5 from J; bases not matched to a gene: 1. Per germline, CDR1 LNHDA and CDR2 SQIVND (reference sequence). CDR3 length: 14 amino acids. CDR3: CASSTSGRTGELFF. The CDR3 region has the DNA TGTGCCAGTAGCACTAGCGGGAGGACCGGGGAGCTGTTTTTT. The full variable domain, completed using reference TRBV19 and TRBJ2-2, is DGGITQSPKYLFRKEGQNVTLSCEQNLNHDAMYWYRQDPGQGLRLIYYSQIVNDFQKGDIAEGYSVSREKKESFPLTVTSAQKNPTAFYLCASSTSGRTGELFFGEGSRLTVL.

This clonotype was found a few times. The chain employs TRBV11-2 and TRBJ2-5; 13 nucleotides line up with TRBD2. The CDR3 is 15 residues long. J lost 4 bases, V lost 7 bases, and 6 bases had no gene match. The germline CDR1 and CDR2 sequences are SGHAT and FQNNGV. CDR3 nucleotide sequence: TGTGCCAGCATTCCACTAGCGGGAGGGCGAGAGACCCAGTACTTC. Translation: CASIPLAGGRETQYF. Together with reference TRBV11-2 and TRBJ2-5, the CDR3 gives the full variable domain: EAGVAQSPRYKIIEKRQSVAFWCNPISGHATLYWYQQILGQGPKLLIQFQNNGVVDDSQLPKDRFSAERLKGVDSTLKIQPAKLEDSAVYLCASIPLAGGRETQYFGPGTRLLVL.

The table lists this clonotype with many counts. This chain joins TRBV20-1 and TRBJ1-2, with 8 positions matching TRBD1. This CDR3 has 16 amino acids. The germline gives CDR1 DFQATT, CDR2 SNEGSKA (reference sequence). The V gene end was trimmed by 3 bases and the J gene end by 1 base; junction bases not matched to a gene: 10. CDR3 region: CSARMPGGLLNYGYTF. CDR3 in DNA: TGCAGTGCTAGGATGCCAGGGGGCTTGCTTAACTATGGCTACACCTTC.

V is TRBV7-6 and J is TRBJ2-2; the D call may be TRBD1 or TRBD2 (6 bases each). Trimming shortened V by 1 base and J by 4 bases, and 10 bases separated the two germline ends. The germline CDR1 and CDR2 sequences are SGHVS and FNYEAQ. The CDR3 covers 15 residues. The CDR3 DNA sequence: TGTGCCAGCAGCTTAGTAGGGGGAGGCACCGGGGAGCTGTTTTTT. Translated, it gives CASSLVGGGTGELFF.